Each of the 17 T cell receptor beta chains below was sequenced from the same sample in a study of shared clonotypes between healthy human individuals. TCRdb keeps only in-frame clones here, not all; method: immunoSEQ multiplex PCR. The top ten clones hold approximately 0.12% of a sample with hundreds of thousands of clones, approximately 96% of them seen once. Naive CD8 isolation took CD45RO-negative cells positively selected for CCR7 and excluded terminally differentiated effector memory CD45RA+ cells. What was sequenced was naive CD8+ T cells sorted from blood. These receptors all come from a woman in her twenties or thirties in good health.

A note on this clone: Other nucleotide sequences from this sample produce the same CDR3. The chain is built from TRBV27 and TRBJ1-2; maybe TRBD1 (5 bases). The germline V gene has CDR1 MNHEY and CDR2 SMNVEV (reference sequence). The CDR3 is 14 amino acids. Trimming took off 3 bases at V and 3 bases at J, with 11 bases between the two ends. The CDR3 DNA reads TGTGCCAGCAGTTTTGGTCAGGGTGACTATGGCTACACCTTC. Encoded protein: CASSFGQGDYGYTF.

The V call is TRBV2, the J call TRBJ1-1; D possibly corresponds to TRBD1 (5 bases). Trimming removed 7 bases from V and 0 bases from J, with 15 bases in between. The CDR3 has 15 residues. Per germline, CDR1 SNHLY and CDR2 FYNNEI. CDR3 residues: CASNPRGRLNTEAFF. The DNA of the CDR3 is TGTGCCAGCAACCCAAGGGGTCGCCTGAACACTGAAGCTTTCTTT.

The CDR3 DNA reads as TGTGCCAGCAGCTGGTCCGGGACTACCCTCGAGCAGTACTTC. It encodes CASSWSGTTLEQYF. The chain employs TRBV5-6 and TRBJ2-7; 7 bases fit TRBD2. Germline V gene lookup returns CDR1 SGHDT and CDR2 YYEEEE. V trimming: 3 bases; J trimming: 6 bases; junction bases outside the gene matches: 9. This CDR3 region has 14 residues.

As regards this clone: This CDR3 is also generated by other DNA sequences in the sample. The chain uses TRBV9 and TRBJ1-5, with unresolved D. The germline CDR1 and CDR2 sequences are SGDLS and YYNGEE. V lost 0 bases and J lost 6, with 7 bases in between. This CDR3 has 13 residues. CDR3 in amino acids: CASSVGGGQPQHF. The CDR3 coding sequence is TGTGCCAGCAGCGTAGGAGGTGGTCAGCCCCAGCATTTT. The full variable domain, with the rest looked up from reference TRBV9 and TRBJ1-5, is DSGVTQTPKHLITATGQRVTLRCSPRSGDLSVYWYQQSLDQGLQFLIQYYNGEERAKGNILERFSAQQFPDLHSELNLSSLELGDSALYFCASSVGGGQPQHFGDGTRLSIL.

V gene TRBV7-9 combines with J gene TRBJ2-3, with TRBD2 identical over 10 bases. The CDR3 runs 17 residues. The V gene's germline CDR1 is SEHNR and CDR2 FQNEAQ (reference sequence). J lost 2 bases, V lost 0 bases, and 5 bases had no gene match. DNA for the CDR3: TGTGCCAGCAGCTTAGCGACTCTAGCGGGAGACACAGATACGCAGTATTTT. It codes for CASSLATLAGDTDTQYF.

This clone occurred once. The chain uses TRBV7-9 and TRBJ2-1; the D gene is possibly TRBD1 (6 bases). V was cut by 8 bases and J by 4 bases, with 21 bases left in between. This CDR3 has 16 residues. Looked up from germline, CDR1 is SEHNR and CDR2 is FQNEAQ (reference sequence). CDR3 sequence reads: CASPPAQGAIYNEQFF. The CDR3 DNA reads TGTGCCAGCCCCCCAGCACAGGGTGCAATATACAATGAGCAGTTCTTC.

Turning to this clone: The same CDR3 also results from other DNA sequences found in this sample. The J gene is TRBJ1-5, the V gene TRBV27; D unresolved. The germline V and J ends were trimmed by 2 bases and 4 bases, with 9 bases remaining between them. CDR3 length: 14 amino acids. CDR1 MNHEY and CDR2 SMNVEV come from the germline V gene (reference sequence). CDR3 protein: CASSLLAGNQPQHF. The CDR3 bases are TGTGCCAGCAGTTTACTGGCTGGGAATCAGCCCCAGCATTTT.

The chain joins TRBV2 to TRBJ1-2, with a possible D match to TRBD1 (5 bases). Germline-derived CDR1 and CDR2 are SNHLY and FYNNEI. The germline V and J ends were trimmed by 2 bases and 2 bases, with 12 bases remaining between them. The CDR3 length is 15 residues. This CDR3 reads CASSELGRGNYGYTF. The CDR3, as DNA: TGTGCCAGCAGTGAATTGGGACGGGGCAACTATGGCTACACCTTC.

This clone was seen just once. This chain uses TRBV10-2 with TRBJ2-7; D might be TRBD1 or TRBD2, each matching 5 bases. The germline V and J ends were trimmed by 7 bases and 2 bases, with 15 bases remaining between them. Germline lookup yields CDR1 WSHSY and CDR2 SAAADI. The CDR3 runs 14 residues. The CDR3 region is CASNTPGPAYEQYF. CDR3 sequence (DNA): TGCGCCAGCAATACTCCGGGACCGGCCTACGAGCAGTACTTC.

V is TRBV5-6 and J is TRBJ2-3, with 9 nucleotides matching TRBD1. V lost 4 bases, J lost 0 bases, and 9 bases stayed unmatched. The CDR3 spans 17 residues. Germline lookup yields CDR1 SGHDT and CDR2 YYEEEE. Here the CDR3 reads CASSRTGASASTDTQYF. The CDR3 nucleotides read TGTGCCAGCAGCCGGACAGGGGCGTCCGCTAGCACAGATACGCAGTATTTT.

The chain couples TRBV5-6 to TRBJ2-3, with 11 positions matching TRBD2. Per germline, CDR1 SGHDT and CDR2 YYEEEE. CDR3 length: 16 residues. Trimming took 4 bases from V and 6 from J; bases not matched to a gene: 10. DNA of the CDR3: TGTGCCAGCAGCGTTTTAGCGGGGGGGCCTTGGGATACGCAGTATTTT. Protein sequence: CASSVLAGGPWDTQYF.

The chain joins TRBV2 to TRBJ1-2; 11 bases line up with TRBD1. The CDR3 contains 15 residues. CDR1 is SNHLY, CDR2 FYNNEI, per germline. The ends lost 6 bases at V and 7 bases at J; junction bases unmatched: 10. The CDR3 sequence is CASRPRGTGGSGYTF. CDR3 bases: TGTGCCAGCAGGCCGCGAGGGACAGGGGGGAGTGGCTACACCTTC.

This rearrangement joins TRBV6-5 to TRBJ2-1; 7 bases agree with TRBD2. This CDR3 has 14 residues. Germline V lookup: CDR1 MNHEY, CDR2 SVGAGI. J lost 9 bases, V lost 1 base, and 6 bases had no gene match. DNA of the CDR3: TGTGCCAGCAGTTACTTCGAAGGACTAGGTGAGCAGTTCTTC. This gives the protein CASSYFEGLGEQFF.

V usage is TRBV4-1 and J usage is TRBJ2-1, with D perhaps TRBD1 (5 bases). This CDR3 has 16 amino acids. V lost 1 base, J lost 4 bases, and 14 bases lay in between. CDR1 MGHRA and CDR2 YSYEKL come from the germline V gene. For the CDR3, the DNA is TGCGCCAGCAGCCAAGCTACAGGAGCCCAATACAATGAGCAGTTCTTC. This codes for CASSQATGAQYNEQFF.

In DNA, the CDR3 is TGTGCCAGCAGACCTAGCGGGAGCATCCACGAGCAGTACTTC. This sequence encodes CASRPSGSIHEQYF. V usage is TRBV27 and J usage is TRBJ2-7; 10 bases match TRBD2. V shed 6 bases, J shed 5 bases, and the junction held 7 bases outside the gene matches. Germline V CDR1 and CDR2: MNHEY, SMNVEV (reference sequence). CDR3 length: 14 amino acids.

The count of this clone is one. The rearrangement links TRBV28 to TRBJ2-1; TRBD2 agrees at 9 bases. CDR1 and CDR2 (germline): MDHEN, SYDVKM. The CDR3 runs 16 residues. V dropped 3 bases and J dropped 4; count of bases not matched to a gene: 7. The chain's CDR3 is CASSFRREGLYNEQFF. The CDR3 DNA is TGTGCCAGCAGTTTCCGGCGGGAGGGCCTTTACAATGAGCAGTTCTTC.

V is TRBV5-4 and J is TRBJ2-7, with 9 bases matching TRBD1. Germline lookup yields CDR1 SGHNT and CDR2 YYREEE (reference sequence). The CDR3 is 15 amino acids. Trimming at V came to 0 bases and at J to 2 bases, leaving 3 bases not matched to a gene. The CDR3 here is CASSLGQGGAYEQYF. Written as DNA, the CDR3 is TGTGCCAGCAGCTTGGGACAGGGGGGCGCCTACGAGCAGTACTTC.